This TCR beta chain was found in a study of CD8 T cells in Susac syndrome. General study points: The study conceded that its TCR sequencing and HLA analysis involved relatively few individuals.

The authors reverse transcribed 0.5 to 1 ug RNA with random hexamers. Across 54 Vbeta and 13 Jbeta, TCR beta CDR3 was amplified with immunoSEQ multiplex PCR. TCRdb processed the immunoSEQ multiplex PCR reads anew with MiXCR; each CDR3 protein has one entry. Altogether 150,000 to 200,000 distinct CDR3 sequences are present, about 94% being singletons, with the ten largest covering approximately 0.09%. CD8+ and CD4+ T cells from blood underwent TCR beta sequencing. TEMRA cells were enriched by FACS, and CD4+ and CD8+ T cells were negatively isolated. Trimming shortened V by 6 bases and J by 5 bases, and 23 bases separated the two germline ends. The CDR3 contains 16 residues. In germline, CDR1 is SGHNT, CDR2 YYREEE (reference sequence). As to this clonotype: The antigen remains undetermined.

Sequenced sample: CD4+ T cells from PBMCs. The J gene is TRBJ1-2, the V gene TRBV5-4, with D perhaps TRBD1 (5 bases). This sequence was found in a human donor with multiple sclerosis. CDR3 loop: CASTLAGTHGGYGYTF. The CDR3 nucleotides are TGTGCCAGCACCCTGGCGGGGACGCACGGGGGGTATGGCTACACCTTC. The full variable domain, completed using reference TRBV5-4 and TRBJ1-2, is ETGVTQSPTHLIKTRGQQVTLRCSSQSGHNTVSWYQQALGQGPQFIFQYYREEENGRGNFPPRFSGLQFPNYSSELNVNALELDDSALYLCASTLAGTHGGYGYTFGSGTRLTVV.